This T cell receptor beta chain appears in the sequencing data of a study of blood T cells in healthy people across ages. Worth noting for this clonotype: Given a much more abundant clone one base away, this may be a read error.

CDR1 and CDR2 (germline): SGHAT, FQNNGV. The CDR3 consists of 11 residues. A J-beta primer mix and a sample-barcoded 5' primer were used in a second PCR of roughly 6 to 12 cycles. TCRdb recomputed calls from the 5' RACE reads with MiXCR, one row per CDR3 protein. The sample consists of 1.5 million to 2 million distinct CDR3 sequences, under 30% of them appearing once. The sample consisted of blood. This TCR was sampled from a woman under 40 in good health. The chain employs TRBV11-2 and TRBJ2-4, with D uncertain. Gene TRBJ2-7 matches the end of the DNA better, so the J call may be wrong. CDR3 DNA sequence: TGTGCCAGCAGCTACCACTACGAGCAGTACGTC. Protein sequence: CASSYHYEQYV.